Listed here are 9 T cell receptor beta chains from one sample, sequenced in a study of cytomegalovirus exposure and HLA in healthy donors. The primer mix had 60 Vbeta and 13 Jbeta primers. Here immunoSEQ multiplex PCR was the method, and the copy in TCRdb shows in-frame clones only, minus some. In all, the sample yields 100,000 to 150,000 clones. The material sequenced was PBMCs. The receptors originated from a woman aged 40 to 50 in good health and CMV-seropositive.

V gene TRBV6-6 combines with J gene TRBJ1-1; 9 bases align to TRBD1. Germline V gives CDR1 MNHNY, CDR2 SVGAGI (reference sequence). This CDR3 has 14 amino acids. The V gene end was trimmed by 4 bases and the J gene end by 7 bases; junction bases not matched to a gene: 7. Here the CDR3 DNA reads TGTGCCAGCAGTTTCCGGGACAGGGCTTTTGAAGCTTTCTTT. Protein product: CASSFRDRAFEAFF.

The gene calls are TRBV28 and TRBJ2-6; TRBD1 matches 8 bases. The CDR3 has 19 residues. Germline CDR1 and CDR2: MDHEN and SYDVKM. J gave up 0 bases and V 7 bases, and 14 bases lay outside the gene matches. CDR3 sequence: CASTWDRWSPYSGANVLTF. CDR3 in DNA: TGTGCCAGCACTTGGGACAGGTGGTCACCCTACTCTGGGGCCAACGTCCTGACTTTC.

The chain employs TRBV29-1 and TRBJ2-7; 7 positions agree with TRBD2. From germline, CDR1 is SQVTM and CDR2 ANQGSEA. This CDR3 has 13 amino acids. V trimming: 5 bases; J trimming: 0 bases; junction bases outside the gene matches: 4. The CDR3 coding sequence is TGCAGCGTTCGCGGCGGGAGCTCCTACGAGCAGTACTTC. It is translated as CSVRGGSSYEQYF.

This chain connects TRBV11-2 to TRBJ2-1, with D perhaps TRBD2 (6 bases). The length of the CDR3 is 16 residues. Germline CDR1 is SGHAT and CDR2 is FQNNGV. The germline V and J ends were trimmed by 5 bases and 7 bases, with 21 bases remaining between them. The CDR3, as DNA: TGTGCCAGCAGCACACCCGGGAGTAATCCGCCTAATGAGCAGTTCTTC. It yields the protein CASSTPGSNPPNEQFF.

The chain employs TRBV5-4 and TRBJ2-7, with D possibly matching TRBD2 (5 bases). The germline V gene encodes CDR1 SGHNT and CDR2 YYREEE (reference sequence). The CDR3 consists of 14 residues. Trimming removed 3 bases from V and 4 bases from J, with 14 bases in between. The CDR3: CASSSTFTGYEQYF. CDR3 in DNA: TGTGCCAGCAGCTCAACTTTCACGGGATACGAGCAGTACTTC.

The CDR3 DNA reads as TGTGCCAGCAGCCAGGGAAGGGACTATGGCTACACCTTC. Residues: CASSQGRDYGYTF. V usage is TRBV28 and J usage is TRBJ1-2, with TRBD1 as a possible D gene (5 bases). Trimming removed 6 bases at V and 3 bases at J, with 11 bases between. The CDR3 has 13 residues. Germline V gives CDR1 MDHEN, CDR2 SYDVKM.

V gene TRBV5-4 combines with J gene TRBJ1-1; D not resolved. CDR1 and CDR2 from the germline V gene are SGHNT and YYREEE (reference sequence). The CDR3 is made up of 15 amino acids. The V and J ends lost 0 bases and 0 bases respectively, with 9 bases between them. The CDR3 loop is CASSLEGVMNTEAFF. The CDR3 region has the DNA TGTGCCAGCAGCTTGGAGGGAGTGATGAACACTGAAGCTTTCTTT.

The chain combines TRBV27 with TRBJ1-1; D is uncertain. Trimming stripped 4 bases from V and 0 bases from J, with 6 bases between. This CDR3 comprises 13 residues. Germline loops: CDR1 MNHEY, CDR2 SMNVEV (reference sequence). The CDR3 loop is CASSSTVNTEAFF. CDR3 nucleotide sequence: TGTGCCAGCAGTTCAACTGTGAACACTGAAGCTTTCTTT.

This chain connects TRBV2 to TRBJ1-3; possibly TRBD1 for D (6 bases). Trimming shortened V by 3 bases and J by 15 bases, and 18 bases separated the two germline ends. This CDR3 is 13 amino acids long. CDR1 SNHLY and CDR2 FYNNEI come from the germline V gene. The DNA of the CDR3 is TGTGCCAGCAGTGACTACAGGGAAACACTGAAATATTTT. Its protein product is CASSDYRETLKYF.